This T cell receptor beta chain was identified during a study of STAT3 mutations in large granular lymphocyte leukemia. Overall study findings and caveats: In T-cell large granular lymphocyte leukemia, about half of patients showed multiple immunodominant subclonotypes.

With regard to this clone: The antigen remains undetermined.

Repertoires were generated with immunoSEQ multiplex PCR, while TCRdb's copy carries only in-frame clones and drops some. This table holds under 15,000 clones, approximately 88% found once. The TCR originated in a human donor with T large granular lymphocyte leukemia. Some clones in this sample may be carry-over from other donors' samples. Sequences were obtained from PBMCs.

The CDR3 reads CSVTGTGQIGETQYF. CDR3 coding DNA: TGCAGCGTTACCGGGACAGGACAGATTGGGGAGACCCAGTACTTC. The rearrangement uses TRBV29-1 and TRBJ2-5, with TRBD1 identical over 8 bases. The CDR3 is made up of 15 amino acids. V lost 5 bases to trimming and J lost 5 bases; unmatched junction nucleotides: 13. The V gene's germline CDR1 is SQVTM and CDR2 ANQGSEA.